These T cell receptor beta chains were read from a single sample in a study of Ad26.COV2.S vaccination and SARS-CoV-2 variants. The repertoire was sequenced with immunoSEQ multiplex PCR; TCRdb's copy has only in-frame clones and lacks some. Found here are around 340,000 clones, about 88% of them singletons; the top ten hold roughly a tenth. Source: peripheral blood, taken in a trial of Ad26.COV2.S vaccine versus placebo. The origin of the receptors is a person aged 18-60 years who received the Ad26.COV2.S COVID-19 vaccine or a placebo. CDR3s include the opening cysteine and the closing phenylalanine or tryptophan. The D gene is left open where the match is weak. Some rows have no size entry. The others give once, few or many, or a class for an expanded clone.

TRBD1 - TRBJ2-7 TRBV4-3 TGCGCCAGCAGCCAAGATTCCAGGACAGGGGACGAGCAGTACTTC CASSQDSRTGDEQYF
- - TRBJ1-2 TRBV5-1 TGCGCCAGCAGCTTGGGGCAGGGTGCGGATGGCTACACCTTC CASSLGQGADGYTF
- - TRBJ2-3 TRBV6-6 TGTGCCAGCAGCCGTCACACAGATACGCAGTATTTT CASSRHTDTQYF
- - TRBJ1-6 TRBV28 TGTGCCAGCGGTGGCCAGAGTTATATGGGTTCACCCCTCCACTTT CASGGQSYMGSPLHF
- - TRBJ1-6 TRBV27 TGTGCCAGCAGTACCCTCATGGATTCACCCCTCCACTTT CASSTLMDSPLHF
- - TRBJ1-6 TRBV10-1 TGCGCCAGCAGTGAGTCCCCCTTTGGAAATTCACCCCTCCACTTT CASSESPFGNSPLHF
TRBD1 - TRBJ1-2 TRBV13 TGTGCCAGCAGCTCGGACGGACAGGTGAATGGCTACACCTTC CASSSDGQVNGYTF
- - TRBJ2-5 TRBV3-1/TRBV3-2 TGTGCCAGCAGCATGTTCTGGGCGGCCCAAGAGACCCAGTACTTC CASSMFWAAQETQYF
TRBD2 - TRBJ2-7 TRBV10-2 TGCGCCAGCACGGCGGCGGGGATAGTCGGGGGGAGCTACGAGCAGTACTTC CASTAAGIVGGSYEQYF
TRBD1 - TRBJ1-2 TRBV24-1 TGTGCCACCAGTGACGCCTCCAGGACAGGGAATGGCTACACCTTC CATSDASRTGNGYTF
TRBD2 - TRBJ2-1 TRBV27 TGTGCCAGCAGTCCTGCTAGCGGGCCCTACAATGAGCAGTTCTTC CASSPASGPYNEQFF
- few TRBJ1-5 TRBV4-1 TGCGCCAGCAGCGGCTCAGGGAATCAGCCCCAGCATTTT CASSGSGNQPQHF
TRBD1 - TRBJ1-3 TRBV7-3 TGTGCCTCATCGAGGGGGCCGGGAAACACCATATATTTT CASSRGPGNTIYF
- - TRBJ1-6 TRBV19 TGTGCCAGTAGTAGACCGGATAATTCACCCCTCCACTTT CASSRPDNSPLHF
TRBD2 - TRBJ2-5 TRBV3-1/TRBV3-2 TGTGCCAGCAGCCTTATAGCGGGGGGAAGGGAGACCCAGTACTTC CASSLIAGGRETQYF
- - TRBJ2-5 TRBV7-9 TGTGCCAGCAGCTTAGCGGAACCCAGCTGGGCCCAGTACTTC CASSLAEPSWAQYF
- - TRBJ2-1 TRBV7-9 TGTGCCAGCAGCTTATTTATCGACCCCAATGAGCAGTTCTTC CASSLFIDPNEQFF
TRBD2 - TRBJ2-7 TRBV6-2/TRBV6-3 TGTGCCAGCAGTTACGGTACTAGCGGAACCTACGAGCAGTACTTC CASSYGTSGTYEQYF
- - TRBJ1-1 TRBV30 TGTGCCTGGAGCGAAAATCCGGGCCTCTCTGAAGCTTTCTTT CAWSENPGLSEAFF
- - TRBJ1-2 TRBV7-9 TGTGCCAGCAGCTTAGCTCCGGGTCCACAGGATGGCTACACCTTC CASSLAPGPQDGYTF
- - TRBJ2-1 TRBV7-2 TGTGCCAGCAGCTTAAGGGGGGGGATCCGGAATGAGCAGTTCTTC CASSLRGGIRNEQFF
TRBD2 - TRBJ2-7 TRBV2 TGTGCCAGCAGCTCACTTACTAGCGGGAGTAGGTACGAGCAGTACTTC CASSSLTSGSRYEQYF
TRBD2 - TRBJ2-5 TRBV7-9 TGTGCCAGCGCAGGCGGGACTAGCGTCCAAGAGACCCAGTACTTC CASAGGTSVQETQYF
TRBD1 - TRBJ2-2 TRBV7-3 TGTGCCAGCAGCAAACAGGGGGCGGACACCGGGGAGCTGTTTTTT CASSKQGADTGELFF
- - TRBJ2-2 TRBV3-1/TRBV3-2 TGTGCCAGCAGCCATGGCGGGAACACCGGGGAGCTGTTTTTT CASSHGGNTGELFF
TRBD1 - TRBJ2-3 TRBV19 TGTGCCAGTAGTTCACAGGGGATAGGGTCCGTACCGCAGTATTTT CASSSQGIGSVPQYF
TRBD1 - TRBJ2-3 TRBV5-1 TGCGCCAGCAGCTCCTCCGGGACAGGGGCAGATACGCAGTATTTT CASSSSGTGADTQYF
- once TRBJ2-2 TRBV3-1/TRBV3-2 TGTGCCAGCAGCCGACAGAGATTGAACACCGGGGAGCTGTTTTTT CASSRQRLNTGELFF
TRBD1 - TRBJ2-5 TRBV5-1 TGCGCCAGCAGCGCGGACAGGACACCAGAGACCCAGTACTTC CASSADRTPETQYF
- - TRBJ2-1 TRBV5-4 TGTGCCAGCAGCTTGTATGGGGGGGCTACCACCTCCTACAATGAGCAGTTCTTC CASSLYGGATTSYNEQFF
- - TRBJ1-3 TRBV4-3 TGCGCCAGCAGCCAAGAATCCGGACGGGGCTCTGGAAACACCATATATTTT CASSQESGRGSGNTIYF
- - TRBJ1-5 TRBV2 TGTGCCAGCAGCTTAGGACGCGTCAATCAGCCCCAGCATTTT CASSLGRVNQPQHF
- few TRBJ1-1 TRBV4-2 TGTGCCAGCAGCCAAGATGGGCAGGAAATTTTGAACACTGAAGCTTTCTTT CASSQDGQEILNTEAFF
- - TRBJ2-3 TRBV13 TGTGCCAGCAGCTTAGACTACCGAGGTACAGATACGCAGTATTTT CASSLDYRGTDTQYF
TRBD1 - TRBJ1-4 TRBV7-2 TGTGCCAGCAGCCCAGGGGGACAGGATGAAAAACTGTTTTTT CASSPGGQDEKLFF
TRBD2 few TRBJ2-1 TRBV7-7 TGTGCCAGCAGCCTACAGAGCGGGACTTACAATGAGCAGTTCTTC CASSLQSGTYNEQFF
- - TRBJ2-5 TRBV3-1/TRBV3-2 TGTGCCAGCAGCCAAGATGGGGTGGAGACCCAGTACTTC CASSQDGVETQYF
TRBD2 - TRBJ2-5 TRBV27 TGTGCCACCTTGGGGCTAGCGGGAGGACAGGAGACCCAGTACTTC CATLGLAGGQETQYF
TRBD1 - TRBJ2-6 TRBV10-3 TGTGCCACGACAGGGGCGGGAGGGGCCAACGTCCTGACTTTC CATTGAGGANVLTF
TRBD2 - TRBJ2-2 TRBV29-1 TGCAGCGTTGAGCGGGGGGGGTACACCGGGGAGCTGTTTTTT CSVERGGYTGELFF
- - TRBJ2-7 TRBV5-4 TGTGCCAGCAGCTTGGGTAATCGAGGAACGAGCGAGCAGTACTTC CASSLGNRGTSEQYF
TRBD1 few TRBJ1-3 TRBV2 TGTGCCAGCACCACCGGGACAGGCCACTCTGGAAACACCATATATTTT CASTTGTGHSGNTIYF
- - TRBJ1-2 TRBV7-9 TGTGCCAGCAGCACCCGTTCGGGCCAGTCGAAGGGTGGCTACACCTTC CASSTRSGQSKGGYTF
TRBD1 once TRBJ2-7 TRBV6-5 TGTGCCAGCAGTACAACAGGGGGGACCTACGAGCAGTACTTC CASSTTGGTYEQYF
- - TRBJ2-1 TRBV12-3/TRBV12-4 TGTGCCAGCAGTTTATCCGGGCATGAGCAGTTCTTC CASSLSGHEQFF
- - TRBJ1-1 TRBV20-1 TGCAGTGCTAGTTCGGCGGGGGGCGGCACTGAAGCTTTCTTT CSASSAGGGTEAFF